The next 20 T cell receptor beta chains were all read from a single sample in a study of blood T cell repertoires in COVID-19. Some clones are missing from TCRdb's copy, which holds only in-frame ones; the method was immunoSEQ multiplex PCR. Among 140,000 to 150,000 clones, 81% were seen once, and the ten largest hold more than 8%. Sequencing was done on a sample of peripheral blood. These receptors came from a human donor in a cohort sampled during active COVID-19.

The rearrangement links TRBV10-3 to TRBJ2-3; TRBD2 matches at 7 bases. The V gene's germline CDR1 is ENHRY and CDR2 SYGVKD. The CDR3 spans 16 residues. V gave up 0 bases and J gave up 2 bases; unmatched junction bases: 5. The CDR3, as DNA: TGTGCCATCAGTGAGTCAGGGAGGGCCCTCACAGATACGCAGTATTTT. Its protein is CAISESGRALTDTQYF.

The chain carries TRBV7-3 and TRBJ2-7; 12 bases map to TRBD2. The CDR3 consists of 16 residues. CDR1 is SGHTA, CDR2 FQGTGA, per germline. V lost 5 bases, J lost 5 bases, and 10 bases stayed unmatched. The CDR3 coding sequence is TGTGCCAGCAGCCAGACTAGCGGGAGCTTTCCCCACGAGCAGTACTTC. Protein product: CASSQTSGSFPHEQYF.

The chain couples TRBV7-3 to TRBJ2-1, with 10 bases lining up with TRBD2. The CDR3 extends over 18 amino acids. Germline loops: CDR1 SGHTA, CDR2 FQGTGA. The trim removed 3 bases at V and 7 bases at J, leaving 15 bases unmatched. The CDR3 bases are TGTGCCAGCAGCTTTAGGGGGCTCGGGGCTAGCGGGAGTAATGAGCAGTTCTTC. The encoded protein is CASSFRGLGASGSNEQFF.

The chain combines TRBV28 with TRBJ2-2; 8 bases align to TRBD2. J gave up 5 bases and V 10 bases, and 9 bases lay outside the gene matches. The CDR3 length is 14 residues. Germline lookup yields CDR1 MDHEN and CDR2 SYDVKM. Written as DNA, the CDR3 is TGTGCCACTAGGGGGACTAGGCGTACCGGGGAGCTGTTTTTT. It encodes CATRGTRRTGELFF.

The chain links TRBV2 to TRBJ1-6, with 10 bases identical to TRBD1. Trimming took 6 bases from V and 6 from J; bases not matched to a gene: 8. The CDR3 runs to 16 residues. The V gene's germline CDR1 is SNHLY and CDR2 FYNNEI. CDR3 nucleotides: TGTGCCAGCAGACCTACTAGACAGGGGGCTAATTCACCCCTCCACTTT. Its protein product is CASRPTRQGANSPLHF.

In nucleotides, the CDR3 is TGTGCCAGCAGTTTAGGACTAGCGGGAGTAACCAAAAACATTCAGTACTTC. It translates to CASSLGLAGVTKNIQYF. The chain carries TRBV28 and TRBJ2-4, with 13 bases aligning to TRBD2. J gave up 2 bases and V 2 bases, and 3 bases lay outside the gene matches. The CDR3 is 17 amino acids. Germline V gene lookup returns CDR1 MDHEN and CDR2 SYDVKM.

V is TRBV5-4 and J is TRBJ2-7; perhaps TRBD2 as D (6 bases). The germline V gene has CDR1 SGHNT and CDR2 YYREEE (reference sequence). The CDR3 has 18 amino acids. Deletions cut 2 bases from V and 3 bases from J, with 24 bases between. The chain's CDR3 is CASSFGSTAILGGYEQYF. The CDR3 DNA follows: TGTGCCAGCAGCTTTGGGTCCACCGCAATTTTGGGGGGCTACGAGCAGTACTTC.

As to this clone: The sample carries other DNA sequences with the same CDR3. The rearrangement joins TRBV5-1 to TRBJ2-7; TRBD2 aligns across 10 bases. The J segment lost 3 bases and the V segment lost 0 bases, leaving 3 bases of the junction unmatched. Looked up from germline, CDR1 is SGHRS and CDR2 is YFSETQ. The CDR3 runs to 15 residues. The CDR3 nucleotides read TGCGCCAGCAGCTTGGGACTAGCGGGTATCTACGAGCAGTACTTC. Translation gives CASSLGLAGIYEQYF.

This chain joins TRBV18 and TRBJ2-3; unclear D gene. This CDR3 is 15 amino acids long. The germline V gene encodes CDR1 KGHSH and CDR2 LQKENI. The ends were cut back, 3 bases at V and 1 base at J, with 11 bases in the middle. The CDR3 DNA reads TGTGCCAGCTCACCCTCTTACGTAGGCACAGATACGCAGTATTTT. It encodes CASSPSYVGTDTQYF. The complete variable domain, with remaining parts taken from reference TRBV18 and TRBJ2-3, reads NAGVMQNPRHLVRRRGQEARLRCSPMKGHSHVYWYRQLPEEGLKFMVYLQKENIIDESGMPKERFSAEFPKEGPSILRIQQVVRGDSAAYFCASSPSYVGTDTQYFGPGTRLTVL.

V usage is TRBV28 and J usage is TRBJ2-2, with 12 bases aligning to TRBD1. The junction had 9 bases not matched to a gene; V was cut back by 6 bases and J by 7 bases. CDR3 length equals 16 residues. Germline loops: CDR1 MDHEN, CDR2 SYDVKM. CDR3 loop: CASRSSGQGAGGELFF. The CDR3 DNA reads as TGTGCCAGCAGATCGTCGGGACAGGGGGCCGGCGGGGAGCTGTTTTTT.

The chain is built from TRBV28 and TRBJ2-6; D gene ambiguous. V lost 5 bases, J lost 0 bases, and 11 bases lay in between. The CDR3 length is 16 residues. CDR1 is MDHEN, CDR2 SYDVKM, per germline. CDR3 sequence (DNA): TGTGCCAGCAGTCGGGTCCCACGCTCTGGGGCCAACGTCCTGACTTTC. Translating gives CASSRVPRSGANVLTF.

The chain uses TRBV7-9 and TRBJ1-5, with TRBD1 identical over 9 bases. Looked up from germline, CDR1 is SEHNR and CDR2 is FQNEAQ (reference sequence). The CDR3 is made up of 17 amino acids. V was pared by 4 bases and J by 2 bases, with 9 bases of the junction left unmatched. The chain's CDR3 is CASSSTGGGIGNQPQHF. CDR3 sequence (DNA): TGTGCCAGCAGCTCTACAGGGGGCGGAATTGGCAATCAGCCCCAGCATTTT. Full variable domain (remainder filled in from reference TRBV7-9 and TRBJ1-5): DTGVSQNPRHKITKRGQNVTFRCDPISEHNRLYWYRQTLGQGPEFLTYFQNEAQLEKSRLLSDRFSAERPKGSFSTLEIQRTEQGDSAMYLCASSSTGGGIGNQPQHFGDGTRLSIL.

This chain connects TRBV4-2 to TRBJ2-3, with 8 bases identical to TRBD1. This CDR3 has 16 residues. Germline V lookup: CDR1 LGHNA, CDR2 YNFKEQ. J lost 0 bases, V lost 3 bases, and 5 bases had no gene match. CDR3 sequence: CASSHAGTGSTDTQYF. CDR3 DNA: TGTGCCAGCAGCCATGCCGGGACAGGCAGCACAGATACGCAGTATTTT.

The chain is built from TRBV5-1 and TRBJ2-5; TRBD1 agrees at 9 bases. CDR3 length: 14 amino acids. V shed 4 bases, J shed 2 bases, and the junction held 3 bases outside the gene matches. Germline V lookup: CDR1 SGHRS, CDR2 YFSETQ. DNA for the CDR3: TGCGCCAGCAGCGAGACAGGGGGGCAAGAGACCCAGTACTTC. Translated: CASSETGGQETQYF.

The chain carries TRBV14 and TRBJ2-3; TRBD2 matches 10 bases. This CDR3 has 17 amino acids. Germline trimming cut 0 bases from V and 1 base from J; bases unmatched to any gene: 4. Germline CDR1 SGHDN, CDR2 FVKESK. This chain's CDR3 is CASSQDLAGVGTDTQYF. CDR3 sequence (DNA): TGTGCCAGCAGCCAAGATCTAGCGGGAGTCGGCACAGATACGCAGTATTTT.

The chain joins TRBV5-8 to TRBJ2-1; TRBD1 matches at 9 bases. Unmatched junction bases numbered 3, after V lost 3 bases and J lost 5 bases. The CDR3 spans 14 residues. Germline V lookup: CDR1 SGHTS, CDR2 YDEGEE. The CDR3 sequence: CASSSGQGNNEQFF. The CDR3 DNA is TGTGCCAGCAGCTCGGGACAGGGAAACAATGAGCAGTTCTTC.

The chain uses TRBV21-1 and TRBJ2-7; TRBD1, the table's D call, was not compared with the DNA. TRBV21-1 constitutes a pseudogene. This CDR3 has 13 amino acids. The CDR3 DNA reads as TGTGCCAGAAAAAACGGACAGTCCTACGAGCAGTACTTC. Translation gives CARKNGQSYEQYF.

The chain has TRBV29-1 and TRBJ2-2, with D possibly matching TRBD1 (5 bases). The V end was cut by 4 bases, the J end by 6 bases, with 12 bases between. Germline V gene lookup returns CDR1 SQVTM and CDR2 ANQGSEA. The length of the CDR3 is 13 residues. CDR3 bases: TGCAGCGTTGCACAGGACGGGTCCGGGGAGCTGTTTTTT. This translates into CSVAQDGSGELFF.

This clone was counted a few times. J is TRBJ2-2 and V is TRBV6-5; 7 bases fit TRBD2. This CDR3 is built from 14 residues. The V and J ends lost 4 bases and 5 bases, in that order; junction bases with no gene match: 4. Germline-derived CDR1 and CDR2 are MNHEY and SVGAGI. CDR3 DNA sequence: TGTGCCAGCAGTTCCATCGGGGGGACCGGGGAGCTGTTTTTT. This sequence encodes CASSSIGGTGELFF.

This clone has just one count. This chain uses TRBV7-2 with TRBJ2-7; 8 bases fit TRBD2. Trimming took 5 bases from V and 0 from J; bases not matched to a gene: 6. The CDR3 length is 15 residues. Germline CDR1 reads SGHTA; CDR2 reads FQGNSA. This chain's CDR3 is CASSKTLAGSYEQYF. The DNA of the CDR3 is TGTGCCAGCAGCAAGACGCTAGCGGGCTCCTACGAGCAGTACTTC.